The present T cell receptor beta chain was sequenced within a study of blood T cell repertoires in COVID-19. Study as a whole: Spain, Italy and the United States supplied samples that represented acute and convalescent COVID-19. From T cells, B-cell-depleted T cells, or PBMCs came the material, which was cDNA or gDNA.

Trimming removed 4 bases from V and 4 bases from J; junction bases left unmatched: 15. This CDR3 has 18 residues. Per germline, CDR1 SEHNR and CDR2 FQNEAQ (reference sequence). Per the authors' pipeline: Reference gene primer amplification yielded estimated nucleated cell counts. Method: immunoSEQ multiplex PCR; TCRdb's copy keeps in-frame clones and lacks some. Clone size and V and J calls were adopted from that table, with D and trimming inferred from the DNA. The sample holds about 90,000 clones, 65% to 85% seen once. The V and J genes are TRBV7-9 and TRBJ1-2; 10 nucleotides align to TRBD1. This TCR was recovered from an elderly man with active or convalescent COVID-19. The specimen was peripheral blood. The DNA for the CDR3 is TGTGCCAGCAGCTATACCGGGACAGGGGACGGGGGATCCTATGGCTACACCTTC. This encodes CASSYTGTGDGGSYGYTF.